The source of this TCR beta chain is a study of pediatric ulcerative colitis. Notes on the study in general: A couple of patients' blood samples yielded substantially fewer templates. Blood-rectal clonal overlap within each person was significantly higher in ulcerative colitis patients than controls.

Sequencing used immunoSEQ multiplex PCR; TCRdb keeps in-frame clones, though not all of them. Found here are over 45,000 clones, about 79% of them singletons; the top ten hold around 3.5%. Rectal tissue came from one to two pinch biopsies taken at colonoscopy. On this clone itself: Its antigen remains unknown.

After removal of 4 bases from V and 5 bases from J, the junction contained 9 bases not matched to a gene. Germline-derived CDR1 and CDR2 are SGDLS and YYNGEE. This CDR3 is 16 amino acids long. The V and J genes are TRBV9 and TRBJ2-5; 12 bases line up with TRBD2. The sample consisted of gut tissue. This receptor was identified in a girl aged 5 to 17 with moderate ulcerative colitis. The CDR3 DNA reads as TGTGCCAGCAGCTCAAAGGGGGGACTAGCGGGCGAGACCCAGTACTTC. This encodes CASSSKGGLAGETQYF. Looking up the rest from reference TRBV9 and TRBJ2-5 gives the full variable domain: DSGVTQTPKHLITATGQRVTLRCSPRSGDLSVYWYQQSLDQGLQFLIQYYNGEERAKGNILERFSAQQFPDLHSELNLSSLELGDSALYFCASSSKGGLAGETQYFGPGTRLLVL.